Each of the 25 T cell receptor beta chains below was sequenced from the same sample in a study of T cells after yellow fever vaccination (dated by TCRdb to between 2017 and 2020). The sample's treatment or condition, from its label and the paper: live attenuated yellow fever vaccine strain. Preparation of the library involved 5' RACE. The sample was run on an Illumina NovaSeq 6000. Clones were called with MiXCR by TCRdb after fastp trimmed the public reads at Q25, and only in-frame beta chains were retained. Rows with one shared CDR3 protein collapse into an entry with the most common genes and DNA. The sample contains around 310,000 distinct CDR3 sequences, around 3.9% of them found a single time. Together, the top ten hold 24% of the sample. Here the sequenced sample was PBMCs, taken 5 days after the yellow fever booster vaccination. These receptors were obtained from a man between 18 and 29 years old who received the YFV17D yellow fever vaccine.

This clonotype was seen ten or more times. CDR3 protein: CASSPTQGGDSPLHF. CDR3 DNA sequence: TGCGCCAGCAGCCCAACCCAGGGGGGGGATTCACCCCTCCACTTT. The J gene is TRBJ1-6, the V gene TRBV5-1; 7 bases align to TRBD1. Germline CDR1 reads SGHRS; CDR2 reads YFSETQ. With 4 bases clipped from V and 8 bases from J, the junction kept 9 bases outside the gene matches. The CDR3 covers 15 residues.

This chain connects TRBV5-8 to TRBJ2-6; 8 bases fit TRBD1. V trimming: 6 bases; J trimming: 0 bases; junction bases outside the gene matches: 8. This CDR3 region has 17 residues. In germline, CDR1 is SGHTS, CDR2 YDEGEE. The CDR3 bases are TGTGCCAGCACCTCGACAGGGGCCAACTCTGGGGCCAACGTCCTGACTTTC. Its translation is CASTSTGANSGANVLTF. Drawing the rest from reference TRBV5-8 and TRBJ2-6, the complete variable domain is EAGVTQSPTHLIKTRGQQATLRCSPISGHTSVYWYQQALGLGLQFLLWYDEGEERNRGNFPPRFSGRQFPNYSSELNVNALELEDSALYLCASTSTGANSGANVLTFGAGSRLTVL.

The table lists this clonotype with a few counts. V usage is TRBV5-1 and J usage is TRBJ2-2; TRBD1 is a possible D gene (6 bases). There are 14 residues in the CDR3. V shed 4 bases and J shed 4 bases, with 11 bases lying between them. Germline assignment: CDR1 SGHRS and CDR2 YFSETQ. The CDR3 DNA sequence: TGCGCCAGCAGCACCTACAGGGCCACCGGGGAGCTGTTTTTT. It codes for CASSTYRATGELFF. Combining the CDR3 with reference TRBV5-1 and TRBJ2-2 gives the whole variable domain KAGVTQTPRYLIKTRGQQVTLSCSPISGHRSVSWYQQTPGQGLQFLFEYFSETQRNKGNFPGRFSGRQFSNSRSEMNVSTLELGDSALYLCASSTYRATGELFFGEGSRLTVL.

This clonotype appeared a few times. The rearrangement joins TRBV5-1 to TRBJ1-2; 7 positions match TRBD1. CDR1 is SGHRS and CDR2 is YFSETQ in the germline V gene. The CDR3 consists of 14 residues. Trimming at V came to 1 base and at J to 3 bases, leaving 3 bases not matched to a gene. The CDR3 here is CASSLTQGDYGYTF. DNA for the CDR3: TGCGCCAGCAGCTTGACCCAGGGGGACTATGGCTACACCTTC.

The V and J genes are TRBV3-1 and TRBJ1-1, with 7 nucleotides matching TRBD1. Germline CDR1 reads LGHDT; CDR2 reads YNNKEL (reference sequence). This CDR3 comprises 15 residues. The J segment lost 1 base and the V segment lost 4 bases, leaving 6 bases of the junction unmatched. The CDR3 reads CASSRGQQGNTEAFF. The CDR3 DNA reads TGTGCCAGCAGCCGGGGACAGCAAGGGAACACTGAAGCTTTCTTT.

At least ten counts were recorded for this clonotype. This chain links TRBV5-1 with TRBJ1-4; D uncertain. Trimming removed 0 bases at V and 5 bases at J, with 11 bases between. This CDR3 contains 15 residues. Germline V gene data show CDR1 as SGHRS and CDR2 as YFSETQ. The CDR3 loop is CASSLGQTSNEKLFF. The CDR3 DNA reads as TGCGCCAGCAGCTTGGGGCAGACAAGCAATGAAAAACTGTTTTTT.

This clonotype was observed a few times. The V and J genes are TRBV5-1 and TRBJ1-2, with TRBD1 as a possible D gene (5 bases). Germline CDR1 and CDR2: SGHRS and YFSETQ. The V end was cut by 0 bases, the J end by 1 base, with 13 bases between. This CDR3 is built from 16 residues. The CDR3 DNA is TGCGCCAGCAGCTTGGTGTCCGGGGACGGTAACTATGGCTACACCTTC. Amino acid sequence: CASSLVSGDGNYGYTF.

This clonotype was seen more than once but under ten times. The V and J genes are TRBV19 and TRBJ2-3, with TRBD1 matching 7 bases. The V segment lost 3 bases and the J segment 10 bases; nucleotides outside the gene matches: 4. Germline-derived CDR1 and CDR2 are LNHDA and SQIVND (reference sequence). The CDR3 contains 12 residues. The CDR3 protein is CASSIVQGAQYF. The CDR3 nucleotides are TGTGCCAGTAGTATCGTTCAGGGGGCGCAGTATTTT.

Only a few counts were recorded for this clonotype. This sequence joins TRBV10-3 and TRBJ2-7; D is ambiguous. CDR3 size: 13 residues. V lost 1 base, J lost 1 base, and 5 bases lay in between. CDR1 and CDR2 from the germline V gene are ENHRY and SYGVKD. The CDR3 nucleotides are TGTGCCATCAGTGAGTTCGGGTCCTACGAGCAGTACTTC. It codes for CAISEFGSYEQYF.

This chain uses TRBV20-1 with TRBJ1-2; D possibly corresponds to TRBD1 (6 bases). The V and J ends lost 0 bases and 4 bases respectively, with 21 bases between them. Germline loops: CDR1 DFQATT, CDR2 SNEGSKA (reference sequence). The CDR3 runs 17 residues. The CDR3 loop reads CSARDLLRGGTIYGYTF. The CDR3 bases are TGCAGTGCTAGAGATCTTCTTAGAGGGGGGACGATCTATGGCTACACCTTC.

The sample holds many counts of this clonotype. The CDR3 protein is CSARTGGYEQYF. The CDR3 nucleotides read TGCAGTGCTAGGACAGGGGGCTACGAGCAGTACTTC. The rearrangement links TRBV20-1 to TRBJ2-7; 9 bases agree with TRBD1. V shed 3 bases, J shed 3 bases, and the junction held 0 bases outside the gene matches. The germline V gene has CDR1 DFQATT and CDR2 SNEGSKA (reference sequence). This CDR3 region has 12 residues.

The chain employs TRBV2 and TRBJ1-3; no definite D call. The germline V gene encodes CDR1 SNHLY and CDR2 FYNNEI. The CDR3 totals 13 residues. V was trimmed by 1 base and J by 7 bases, leaving 8 bases between them. The CDR3 DNA reads TGTGCCAGCAGTGAAGGGCTGTGGAACACCATATATTTT. Translated: CASSEGLWNTIYF.

This clonotype was counted between two and nine times. The gene calls are TRBV20-1 and TRBJ2-5; no clear D gene. CDR1 and CDR2 from the germline V gene are DFQATT and SNEGSKA (reference sequence). The CDR3 loop spans 14 amino acids. The V end was cut by 3 bases, the J end by 5 bases, with 16 bases between. Written as DNA, the CDR3 is TGCAGTGCTAGGTCTGTCCAGCCTGGGGAGACCCAGTACTTC. Its translation is CSARSVQPGETQYF.

The chain combines TRBV11-2 with TRBJ2-3; D uncertain. The germline CDR1 and CDR2 sequences are SGHAT and FQNNGV. Trimming removed 0 bases at V and 2 bases at J, with 9 bases between. This CDR3 comprises 15 residues. CDR3 in DNA: TGTGCCAGCAGCTTAGATCTTGGAGCCACAGATACGCAGTATTTT. It translates to CASSLDLGATDTQYF. The full variable domain, completed using reference TRBV11-2 and TRBJ2-3, is EAGVAQSPRYKIIEKRQSVAFWCNPISGHATLYWYQQILGQGPKLLIQFQNNGVVDDSQLPKDRFSAERLKGVDSTLKIQPAKLEDSAVYLCASSLDLGATDTQYFGPGTRLTVL.

This clonotype came up a few times. The rearrangement links TRBV10-1 to TRBJ2-1, with 9 bases identical to TRBD2. CDR3 length: 14 amino acids. In germline, CDR1 is WNHNN, CDR2 SYGVQD (reference sequence). V gave up 4 bases and J gave up 9 bases; unmatched junction bases: 7. DNA of the CDR3: TGCGCCAGCAGTGGTGCTAGCGGGGTAGGTGAGCAGTTCTTC. Amino acids: CASSGASGVGEQFF.

This sequence joins TRBV7-9 and TRBJ2-7, with 13 bases lining up with TRBD2. The CDR3 has 17 amino acids. Germline V gene data show CDR1 as SEHNR and CDR2 as FQNEAQ (reference sequence). With V trimmed by 5 bases and J by 5 bases, 12 bases remained unmatched. Written as DNA, the CDR3 is TGTGCCAGCAGCCGTTCCGGGACTAGCGGGACTATGGACGAGCAGTACGTC. Translating it yields CASSRSGTSGTMDEQYV.

The chain carries TRBV4-1 and TRBJ2-3, with D uncertain. This CDR3 is built from 15 residues. Trimming took 1 base from V and 1 from J, leaving 9 bases between them. Per germline, CDR1 MGHRA and CDR2 YSYEKL. The CDR3 region has the DNA TGCGCCAGCAGCCAAGGACGGGTCGGCACAGATACGCAGTATTTT. It specifies CASSQGRVGTDTQYF.

The chain uses TRBV5-1 and TRBJ2-3, with D possibly TRBD2 on 6 matching bases. The CDR3 runs to 16 residues. CDR1 SGHRS and CDR2 YFSETQ come from the germline V gene. Trimming took off 5 bases at V and 2 bases at J, with 18 bases between the two ends. CDR3 loop: CASRRVGGLNTDTQYF. In DNA, the CDR3 is TGCGCCAGCAGGAGGGTCGGGGGATTGAACACAGATACGCAGTATTTT. The full variable domain, completed using reference TRBV5-1 and TRBJ2-3, is KAGVTQTPRYLIKTRGQQVTLSCSPISGHRSVSWYQQTPGQGLQFLFEYFSETQRNKGNFPGRFSGRQFSNSRSEMNVSTLELGDSALYLCASRRVGGLNTDTQYFGPGTRLTVL.

This clonotype has just a few counts. The J gene is TRBJ2-1, the V gene TRBV20-1; 8 positions match TRBD2. The CDR3 has 16 residues. CDR1 is DFQATT and CDR2 is SNEGSKA in the germline V gene (reference sequence). Trimming cost V 0 bases and J 0 bases; bases outside gene matches: 4. In nucleotides, the CDR3 is TGCAGTGCTAGAGAGCCGGGGGGGAGCTCCTACAATGAGCAGTTCTTC. Protein: CSAREPGGSSYNEQFF.

This clonotype was seen only a few times. The rearrangement uses TRBV12-3 or TRBV12-4 and TRBJ2-6, with D possibly TRBD2 on 5 matching bases. V lost 7 bases and J lost 2, with 15 bases in between. The CDR3 has 16 amino acids. The CDR3 DNA is TGTGCCAGCACTGAGTGGAGGCTGCCTGGGGCCAACGTCCTGACTTTC. Translating gives CASTEWRLPGANVLTF.

This chain joins TRBV27 and TRBJ2-3; tentative D call: TRBD2 (6 bases). Germline V CDR1 and CDR2: MNHEY, SMNVEV (reference sequence). The CDR3 has 15 residues. Deletions cut 3 bases from V and 3 bases from J, with 13 bases between. CDR3 region: CASSLEGLRTDTQYF. The CDR3 DNA follows: TGTGCCAGCAGTTTGGAGGGGCTAAGGACAGATACGCAGTATTTT.

In this sample, this clonotype turned up a few times. The chain joins TRBV20-1 to TRBJ2-5; possible D gene TRBD2, 6 bases. Germline V gene data show CDR1 as DFQATT and CDR2 as SNEGSKA (reference sequence). The V gene lost 4 bases and the J gene lost 2 bases, with 8 bases spanning the gap. The CDR3 consists of 12 residues. CDR3 bases: TGCAGTGCTATGGGACTTCAAGAGACCCAGTACTTC. This encodes CSAMGLQETQYF.

The genes are TRBV19 and TRBJ2-7, with 9 bases identical to TRBD1. With V trimmed by 9 bases and J by 0 bases, 6 bases remained unmatched. Looked up from germline, CDR1 is LNHDA and CDR2 is SQIVND (reference sequence). This CDR3 has 14 amino acids. CDR3 amino acids: CASAGTGSSYEQYF. In DNA form, the CDR3 reads TGTGCCAGCGCTGGGACAGGGAGCTCCTACGAGCAGTACTTC.

This clonotype has at least ten counts. The rearrangement uses TRBV6-4 and TRBJ2-2; 7 nucleotides match TRBD1. Trimming took 5 bases from V and 5 from J; bases not matched to a gene: 5. The CDR3 runs to 14 residues. CDR1 and CDR2 from the germline V gene are MRHNA and SNTAGT. This chain's CDR3 is CASSPDRSTGELFF. CDR3 DNA: TGTGCCAGCAGTCCGGACAGGTCGACCGGGGAGCTGTTTTTT.

This chain links TRBV27 with TRBJ2-7, with TRBD1 identical over 8 bases. The CDR3 is 18 amino acids. The germline V gene encodes CDR1 MNHEY and CDR2 SMNVEV (reference sequence). After removal of 5 bases from V and 0 bases from J, the junction contained 15 bases not matched to a gene. CDR3 coding DNA: TGTGCCAGCAGTCCACACCCCGGGACAGGATCGAGCTCCTACGAGCAGTACGTC. Translated: CASSPHPGTGSSSYEQYV.